This entry lists 25 T cell receptor beta chains sequenced from one sample in a study of CD8 T cells in ankylosing spondylitis. TCRdb recomputed calls from the 5' RACE reads with MiXCR, one row per CDR3 protein. Among 300,000 to 350,000 distinct CDR3 sequences, under 15% were seen once, and the ten largest hold approximately 1.1%. Sequences were obtained from blood, either unsorted or a sorted T cell fraction (not recorded which). The receptors come from a male donor with ankylosing spondylitis or in good health (not recorded which).

The chain recombines TRBV12-3 or TRBV12-4 with TRBJ1-1, with TRBD1 matching over 7 bases. The CDR3 length is 15 residues. The J segment lost 2 bases and the V segment lost 5 bases, leaving 8 bases of the junction unmatched. CDR3 in amino acids: CASSLRQGTNTEAFF. The DNA of the CDR3 is TGTGCCAGCAGTCTACGACAGGGTACAAACACTGAAGCTTTCTTT.

This clonotype was detected only a few times. This chain joins TRBV5-1 and TRBJ2-2; unclear D gene. Germline values: CDR1 SGHRS, CDR2 YFSETQ. Trimming took 4 bases from V and 6 from J, leaving 19 bases between them. This CDR3 spans 16 amino acids. The CDR3: CASSPDPVFGSGELFF. CDR3 DNA sequence: TGCGCCAGCAGCCCAGACCCGGTCTTTGGGTCCGGGGAGCTGTTTTTT. Complete variable domain (other parts from reference TRBV5-1 and TRBJ2-2): KAGVTQTPRYLIKTRGQQVTLSCSPISGHRSVSWYQQTPGQGLQFLFEYFSETQRNKGNFPGRFSGRQFSNSRSEMNVSTLELGDSALYLCASSPDPVFGSGELFFGEGSRLTVL.

The chain has TRBV3-1 and TRBJ2-4, with D perhaps matching TRBD1 (6 bases). CDR3 length: 15 residues. Germline loops: CDR1 LGHDT, CDR2 YNNKEL (reference sequence). V lost 1 base to trimming and J lost 6 bases, with 13 bases between them. CDR3 loop: CASSQGLQGLNIQYF. The CDR3 bases are TGTGCCAGCAGCCAAGGGTTACAGGGTTTAAACATTCAGTACTTC.

The gene calls are TRBV5-1 and TRBJ2-1; 9 bases line up with TRBD1. Germline trimming cut 0 bases from V and 8 bases from J; bases unmatched to any gene: 9. In germline, CDR1 is SGHRS, CDR2 YFSETQ. The CDR3 loop spans 16 amino acids. The CDR3 DNA is TGCGCCAGCAGCTTGGCCTCCGGGACAGGGAGGGATGAGCAGTTCTTC. It codes for CASSLASGTGRDEQFF.

The chain carries TRBV3-1 and TRBJ1-2, with D tentatively TRBD1 (5 bases). There are 15 residues in the CDR3. V shed 4 bases and J shed 0 bases, with 12 bases lying between them. In germline, CDR1 is LGHDT, CDR2 YNNKEL (reference sequence). CDR3 region: CASSPSDSTNYGYTF. DNA of the CDR3: TGTGCCAGCAGCCCCTCCGACAGCACTAACTATGGCTACACCTTC.

The chain employs TRBV29-1 and TRBJ2-2; no firm D call. Germline V gene sequence: CDR1 SQVTM, CDR2 ANQGSEA. The CDR3 runs to 14 residues. The V end was cut by 1 base, the J end by 0 bases, with 6 bases between. This chain's CDR3 is CSVEGHPNTGELFF. The DNA for the CDR3 is TGCAGCGTTGAAGGCCACCCGAACACCGGGGAGCTGTTTTTT.

This clonotype has a count of ten or more. The V and J genes are TRBV5-1 and TRBJ1-1; the match to TRBD1 covers 7 bases. V dropped 0 bases and J dropped 2; count of bases not matched to a gene: 1. The CDR3 consists of 14 residues. Germline-derived CDR1 and CDR2 are SGHRS and YFSETQ. The CDR3 DNA is TGCGCCAGCAGCTTGGAGGGGGCTAACACTGAAGCTTTCTTT. This gives the protein CASSLEGANTEAFF.

This clonotype was observed a few times. The chain combines TRBV7-2 with TRBJ1-4; 7 positions match TRBD1. With 7 bases clipped from V and 3 bases from J, the junction kept 8 bases outside the gene matches. The germline V gene encodes CDR1 SGHTA and CDR2 FQGNSA. The CDR3 runs 15 residues. CDR3 DNA sequence: TGTGCCAGCACCCAAGGAGGGGGCTCTAATGAAAAACTGTTTTTT. This encodes CASTQGGGSNEKLFF.

This clonotype occurred a few times. The rearrangement uses TRBV12-5 and TRBJ1-3; D is undetermined. CDR3 length equals 12 residues. V was shortened by 6 bases and J by 2 bases, with 5 bases between the two germline ends. Germline CDR1 is LGHNT and CDR2 is FRNRAP. CDR3 nucleotide sequence: TGTGCTAGTGGGTTTCCTGGAAACACCATATATTTT. This gives the protein CASGFPGNTIYF.

There are a few counts of this clonotype. This rearrangement joins TRBV29-1 to TRBJ1-2, with a weak D call TRBD1 (6 bases). The CDR3 has 13 amino acids. Germline-derived CDR1 and CDR2 are SQVTM and ANQGSEA. Trimming pared 5 bases from V and 8 bases from J, leaving 18 bases between. CDR3 coding DNA: TGCAGCGTTTGGGTACAGGGAGGTCAAGGCTACACCTTC. Translation gives CSVWVQGGQGYTF.

This chain connects TRBV9 to TRBJ2-3; D remains ambiguous. The CDR3 extends over 12 amino acids. Trimming cost V 4 bases and J 6 bases, with 9 bases left between them. Germline lookup yields CDR1 SGDLS and CDR2 YYNGEE. The DNA for the CDR3 is TGTGCCAGCAGCACCGAGAGGGATACGCAGTATTTT. Encoded protein: CASSTERDTQYF.

Many counts were recorded for this clonotype. V is TRBV27 and J is TRBJ2-1, with 9 bases that match TRBD2. There are 15 residues in the CDR3. The germline V gene has CDR1 MNHEY and CDR2 SMNVEV (reference sequence). V lost 5 bases and J lost 7; bases outside the gene matches: 9. DNA of the CDR3: TGTGCCAGCAGTCCCCCGGGACTAGCCTGGAATGAGCAGTTCTTC. Amino acid sequence: CASSPPGLAWNEQFF.

A word on this clonotype: Relative to the germline gene, one junction end is altered; a read error may explain this. The CDR3 DNA reads TGTGCCAGCAACTTAGGGGCAGGGAACTACAATGAGCAGTTCTTC. Protein: CASNLGAGNYNEQFF. V and J are TRBV11-2 and TRBJ2-1, with TRBD1 as a possible D gene (5 bases). This CDR3 contains 15 residues. Looked up from germline, CDR1 is SGHAT and CDR2 is FQNNGV.

This chain links TRBV29-1 with TRBJ2-3; D tentatively reads TRBD1 or TRBD2 (5 bases each). This CDR3 has 13 amino acids. Germline-derived CDR1 and CDR2 are SQVTM and ANQGSEA. The germline V and J ends were trimmed by 3 bases and 1 base, with 8 bases remaining between them. The CDR3 is CSVDGDGTDTQYF. The CDR3 DNA is TGCAGCGTTGACGGGGACGGCACAGATACGCAGTATTTT.

The chain recombines TRBV19 with TRBJ2-1; D is unclear. Trimming left V 3 bases short and J 4 bases short, with 10 bases between. Germline CDR1 LNHDA, CDR2 SQIVND (reference sequence). This CDR3 region has 14 residues. The DNA of the CDR3 is TGTGCCAGTAGTATGGTGCTAAATTACAATGAGCAGTTCTTC. It is translated as CASSMVLNYNEQFF. The variable domain in full, with the rest retrieved from reference TRBV19 and TRBJ2-1, is DGGITQSPKYLFRKEGQNVTLSCEQNLNHDAMYWYRQDPGQGLRLIYYSQIVNDFQKGDIAEGYSVSREKKESFPLTVTSAQKNPTAFYLCASSMVLNYNEQFFGPGTRLTVL.

The J gene is TRBJ2-7, the V gene TRBV7-6, with no clear D. Germline values: CDR1 SGHVS, CDR2 FNYEAQ. Between the trimmed V and J ends, which lost 2 bases and 7 bases, there was a span of 12 bases. CDR3 length: 13 residues. The CDR3 DNA reads TGTGCCAGCAGCTTAATACGGACGGAGGAGCAGTACTTC. Its translation: CASSLIRTEEQYF. The full variable domain, with the rest looked up from reference TRBV7-6 and TRBJ2-7, is GAGVSQSPRYKVTKRGQDVALRCDPISGHVSLYWYRQALGQGPEFLTYFNYEAQQDKSGLPNDRFSAERPEGSISTLTIQRTEQRDSAMYRCASSLIRTEEQYFGPGTRLTVT.

A few counts support this clonotype. V usage is TRBV6-1 and J usage is TRBJ2-1, with 14 nucleotides matching TRBD2. The CDR3 has 13 amino acids. Germline lookup yields CDR1 MNHNS and CDR2 SASEGT. Trimming cost V 6 bases and J 15 bases; bases outside gene matches: 7. This CDR3 is CASSKTSGGAPFF. CDR3 nucleotides: TGTGCCAGCAGCAAGACTAGCGGGGGGGCCCCGTTCTTC.

This clonotype was counted a few times. This sequence joins TRBV29-1 and TRBJ1-2, with D maybe TRBD1 (5 bases). Between the trimmed V and J ends, which lost 7 bases and 5 bases, there was a span of 17 bases. The CDR3 totals 13 residues. Per the germline V gene, CDR1 is SQVTM and CDR2 is ANQGSEA. CDR3 sequence reads: CSALRGAEYGYTF. The DNA for the CDR3 is TGCAGCGCCCTCCGAGGGGCAGAGTATGGCTACACCTTC.

This clonotype was observed a few times. The genes are TRBV4-1 and TRBJ1-2, with D perhaps TRBD1 (5 bases). Per germline, CDR1 MGHRA and CDR2 YSYEKL. V was trimmed by 0 bases and J by 2 bases, leaving 10 bases between them. The CDR3 runs to 15 residues. The DNA for the CDR3 is TGCGCCAGCAGCCAAGAAGGAAGGACAAACTATGGCTACACCTTC. This gives the protein CASSQEGRTNYGYTF.

This clonotype appeared a few times. CDR3 bases: TGTGCCAGCAGCTTACCTACGACAGGGAAGGGGACCCAGTACTTC. Its protein is CASSLPTTGKGTQYF. The genes are TRBV7-2 and TRBJ2-5, with 7 positions matching TRBD1. The J segment lost 7 bases and the V segment lost 2 bases, leaving 10 bases of the junction unmatched. CDR1 SGHTA and CDR2 FQGNSA come from the germline V gene. The CDR3 contains 15 residues.

The chain carries TRBV12-3 or TRBV12-4 and TRBJ2-1; 10 nucleotides align to TRBD2. The CDR3 contains 16 residues. After removal of 2 bases from V and 9 bases from J, the junction contained 10 bases not matched to a gene. The CDR3, as DNA: TGTGCCAGCAGTTTAAGCCTAGCGGGGGTCCGGAGTGAGCAGTTCTTC. This translates into CASSLSLAGVRSEQFF.

This clonotype occurred a few times. The genes are TRBV12-3 or TRBV12-4 and TRBJ2-3, with 11 bases lining up with TRBD2. V shed 4 bases, J shed 3 bases, and the junction held 6 bases outside the gene matches. The CDR3 runs to 16 residues. DNA for the CDR3: TGTGCCAGCAGTTGGGGGTCTAGCGGGGGGACAGATACGCAGTATTTT. It codes for CASSWGSSGGTDTQYF.

This clonotype was observed at least ten times. V is TRBV3-1 and J is TRBJ1-1; D call uncertain. This CDR3 has 12 amino acids. Germline CDR1 reads LGHDT; CDR2 reads YNNKEL (reference sequence). Trimming took 1 base from V and 4 from J, leaving 4 bases between them. CDR3: CASSQAGTEAFF. CDR3 DNA: TGTGCCAGCAGCCAAGCAGGCACTGAAGCTTTCTTT.

This clonotype has only a few counts. The chain uses TRBV5-1 and TRBJ2-1; 8 bases match TRBD2. The CDR3 totals 14 residues. The V gene end was trimmed by 4 bases and the J gene end by 6 bases; junction bases not matched to a gene: 6. Germline V gives CDR1 SGHRS, CDR2 YFSETQ. The CDR3 DNA follows: TGCGCCAGCAGCGAACCGGGGGGGAGCAATGAGCAGTTCTTC. As protein: CASSEPGGSNEQFF.

The chain has TRBV7-8 and TRBJ2-3; no definite D call. Trimming pared 3 bases from V and 0 bases from J, leaving 16 bases between. This CDR3 has 17 residues. Germline loops: CDR1 SGHVS, CDR2 FQNEAQ. CDR3 sequence reads: CASSFNRLASSTDTQYF. DNA of the CDR3: TGTGCCAGCAGCTTCAACAGACTGGCCTCTAGCACAGATACGCAGTATTTT.